The 2 T cell receptor beta chains in this list originate from one sample, sequenced in a study of molecular identifiers for immune sequencing clone quantification. TCRdb analysed the PCR reads with MiXCR anew, one entry per CDR3 protein. The sample carries around 480,000 distinct CDR3 sequences, 20% to 25% recorded once. The sequencing input was naive CD8+ T cells from blood, with Jurkat cell RNA spiked in. Subset: FACS-sorted CD8+CD4-CCR7+CD45RA+ naive T cells. These receptor sequences come from a human donor in good health. Some libraries in this study had Jurkat cell RNA spiked in.

This clonotype was observed many times. V gene TRBV28 combines with J gene TRBJ2-7; a weak D match, TRBD2 (5 bases). The CDR3 length is 15 residues. CDR1 and CDR2 (germline): MDHEN, SYDVKM. V was shortened by 4 bases and J by 6 bases, with 19 bases between the two germline ends. The CDR3 coding sequence is TGTGCCAGCAGTTCCCAAGACTATGCCGGGGTCGAGCAGTACTTC. Its protein product is CASSSQDYAGVEQYF.

V usage is TRBV4-3 and J usage is TRBJ2-3; 12 positions match TRBD2. V dropped 0 bases and J dropped 3; count of bases not matched to a gene: 4. The germline V gene has CDR1 LGHNA and CDR2 YSLEER. This CDR3 region has 17 residues. The CDR3, as DNA: TGCGCCAGCAGCCAAGAGGCTAGCGGGGGGGCAACAGATACGCAGTATTTT. Translating gives CASSQEASGGATDTQYF.